The rows below give T cell receptor beta chains drawn from one sample of a study of blood T cell repertoires in COVID-19. Clones were sequenced by immunoSEQ multiplex PCR, and TCRdb holds only the in-frame ones, with some missing. The table lists approximately 150,000 clones, just over 85% of them singletons, with around 3.5% in the top ten. The sequencing sample was made of peripheral blood. The source of these receptors is a man aged 70-80 years with acute or convalescent COVID-19. CDR3s include the opening cysteine and the closing phenylalanine or tryptophan. Each record gives: D gene, V gene, J gene, clone size, CDR3 DNA, CDR3 protein. The D gene is left open where the match is weak. Rows give clone size only sometimes, using once, few, many, or a class for an expanded clone.

.,TRBV30,TRBJ1-2,once,TGTGCCTGGAGGGGGAGGAGTAACTATGGCTACACCTTC,CAWRGRSNYGYTF
.,TRBV9,TRBJ2-1,.,TGTGCCAGCAGCGTAGAGGGAGGCTCCTACAATGAGCAGTTCTTC,CASSVEGGSYNEQFF
TRBD2,TRBV2,TRBJ2-2,.,TGTGCCAGCAGTGAAACCCGGCTAGCGGGAGGGACCGGGGAGCTGTTTTTT,CASSETRLAGGTGELFF
.,TRBV29-1,TRBJ2-1,.,TGCAGCGTTGAAAACCGGGACATGAGCTCCTACAATGAGCAGTTCTTC,CSVENRDMSSYNEQFF
.,TRBV9,TRBJ2-5,.,TGTGCCAGCAGCCTCTCGGGGCGGGATGGCCAAGAGACCCAGTACTTC,CASSLSGRDGQETQYF
TRBD1,TRBV27,TRBJ1-4,.,TGTGCCAGCAGCCCCCGGGACAGCAGAAATGAAAAACTGTTTTTT,CASSPRDSRNEKLFF
TRBD1,TRBV28,TRBJ2-1,.,TGTGCCAGCAGTCTCCGACCGGGACAGGGGAAACATGAGCAGTTCTTC,CASSLRPGQGKHEQFF
.,TRBV6-6,TRBJ1-2,.,TGTGCCAGCAGGGTGGGGGGTGGAGACTATGGCTACACCTTC,CASRVGGGDYGYTF
.,TRBV19,TRBJ2-7,.,TGTGCCAGTAGTGGACTCTCCTACGAGCAGTACTTC,CASSGLSYEQYF
.,TRBV7-2,TRBJ2-5,.,TGTGCCAGCAGCCTTGCGGTACTCCAAGAGACCCAGTACTTC,CASSLAVLQETQYF
.,TRBV7-3,TRBJ2-2,.,TGTGCCAGCAGCTCGGGTATCACCGGGGAGCTGTTTTTT,CASSSGITGELFF
TRBD2,TRBV7-2,TRBJ2-1,.,TGTGCCAGCAGGTTTACTAGCGGGCTCTACAATGAGCAGTTCTTC,CASRFTSGLYNEQFF
TRBD1,TRBV19,TRBJ2-3,.,TGTGCCAGTAGTATCTCGACAGGGAAGAGGAATACGCAGTATTTT,CASSISTGKRNTQYF
TRBD1,TRBV10-3,TRBJ1-2,.,TGTGCCATCAGTGTTGGGGGACAGGGAAAACCTTTGGATGGCTACACCTTC,CAISVGGQGKPLDGYTF
.,TRBV4-2,TRBJ1-5,.,TGTGCCAGCAGCCAAGATCTGCGGGATCGCAATCAGCCCCAGCATTTT,CASSQDLRDRNQPQHF
.,TRBV28,TRBJ1-4,.,TGTGCCAGCAGTCCCCCACAGGGACCTAATGAAAAACTGTTTTTT,CASSPPQGPNEKLFF
.,TRBV7-2,TRBJ1-5,once,TGTGCCAGCAGCTCTACGGGGGGGAAGCCCCAGCATTTT,CASSSTGGKPQHF
.,TRBV7-9,TRBJ1-3,.,TGTGCCAGCAGCGTATCGAGTGGGGGGAGAAACACCATATATTTT,CASSVSSGGRNTIYF
.,TRBV4-2,TRBJ1-5,.,TGTGCCAGCAGCCAAGATCTGAGCAATCAGCCCCAGCATTTT,CASSQDLSNQPQHF
.,TRBV5-6,TRBJ2-7,.,TGTGCCAGCAGCTCGATATTTGTCAATTCGGTCTACGAGCAGTACTTC,CASSSIFVNSVYEQYF
TRBD1,TRBV18,TRBJ2-3,.,TGTGCCAGCTCACGTACCCGGGACAGAAGTACAGATACGCAGTATTTT,CASSRTRDRSTDTQYF
TRBD2,TRBV2,TRBJ2-5,.,TGTGCCAGCGGACCTCTAGCGGGCCTACAAGAGACCCAGTACTTC,CASGPLAGLQETQYF
.,TRBV28,TRBJ2-7,.,TGTGCCAGCAGTCTAGGTGGGGCAGGGGGGAACTACGAGCAGTACTTC,CASSLGGAGGNYEQYF
TRBD2,TRBV7-2,TRBJ2-1,.,TGTGCCAGCAGCTCCCGGACTAGCGGGAGGGGTCACAATGAGCAGTTCTTC,CASSSRTSGRGHNEQFF
.,TRBV24-1,TRBJ1-5,.,TGTGCCACCAGTGGGCCGGGGGTAGGCAATCAGCCCCAGCATTTT,CATSGPGVGNQPQHF
.,TRBV14,TRBJ2-5,few,TGTGCCAGCAGCCAAGGTCCGCTAGCGAAACCTTCAGAGACCCAGTACTTC,CASSQGPLAKPSETQYF
.,TRBV19,TRBJ2-5,.,TGTGCCAGTAGTAACCAGGGGAACGTAGAGACCCAGTACTTC,CASSNQGNVETQYF
TRBD2,TRBV6-2/TRBV6-3,TRBJ2-3,.,TGTGCCAGCAGTTACTCGACTAGCGGGGGTACGCAGTATTTT,CASSYSTSGGTQYF
.,TRBV7-3,TRBJ2-2,.,TGTGCCAGCAGCCCTGAGTTCCGGAGATACACCGGGGAGCTGTTTTTT,CASSPEFRRYTGELFF
TRBD2,TRBV11-2,TRBJ2-1,.,TGTGCCAGCAGAGAAAGCGGGAGCTCCTACAATGAGCAGTTCTTC,CASRESGSSYNEQFF
.,TRBV5-6,TRBJ1-4,.,TGTGCCAGCAGCCGATCAGGGGCAGAGAATGAAAAACTGTTTTTT,CASSRSGAENEKLFF
.,TRBV18,TRBJ2-1,.,TGTGCCAGCTCACCAGGACTTTCCTCCTACAATGAGCAGTTCTTC,CASSPGLSSYNEQFF
TRBD2,TRBV3-1/TRBV3-2,TRBJ2-2,.,TGTGCCAGCAGCCAAGTTTCTAGCGGGAGTGCCGGGGAGCTGTTTTTT,CASSQVSSGSAGELFF
.,TRBV9,TRBJ2-3,.,TGTGCCAGCAGCCCATTGGGGGGAGGAGATACGCAGTATTTT,CASSPLGGGDTQYF
.,TRBV13,TRBJ2-4,.,TGTGCCAGCAGCTTAGCGTGGGGAGGTCAAAACATTCAGTACTTC,CASSLAWGGQNIQYF
TRBD1,TRBV19,TRBJ2-7,.,TGTGCCAGTAGTATAGAACAGGGGGACAACGAGCAGTACTTC,CASSIEQGDNEQYF
.,TRBV6-2/TRBV6-3,TRBJ2-3,.,TGTGCCAGCAGTAGCGCCAATTCAGGCACAGATACGCAGTATTTT,CASSSANSGTDTQYF
TRBD2,TRBV5-1,TRBJ2-7,.,TGCGCCAGCAGCTTGGTAGCGGGAGCCCACGAGCAGTACTTC,CASSLVAGAHEQYF
TRBD2,TRBV2,TRBJ2-7,.,TGTGCCAGCAGTGTTATAGCGGGAGACGAGCAGTACTTC,CASSVIAGDEQYF
.,TRBV5-8,TRBJ2-3,once,TGTGCCAGCAGTCCTTCCGGGAGAAATACAGATACGCAGTATTTT,CASSPSGRNTDTQYF
TRBD1,TRBV10-3,TRBJ1-6,.,TGTGCCATCAGGGGGAGAGGGACAGGGAATTCACCCCTCCACTTT,CAIRGRGTGNSPLHF
TRBD1,TRBV14,TRBJ2-7,.,TGTGCCAGCAGCCAATTGGACAGGTTCTCCTACGAGCAGTACTTC,CASSQLDRFSYEQYF
TRBD1,TRBV28,TRBJ1-1,.,TGTGCCAGCACATTAAACAGGGGGCGATTCACTGAAGCTTTCTTT,CASTLNRGRFTEAFF
.,TRBV18,TRBJ1-2,.,TGTGCCAGCTCACCAGACAGTAACTATGGCTACACCTTC,CASSPDSNYGYTF
.,TRBV7-3,TRBJ2-3,.,TGTGCCAGCAGCTTAGATGGGAAACGGGGAGATACGCAGTATTTT,CASSLDGKRGDTQYF
TRBD1,TRBV29-1,TRBJ1-4,.,TGCAGCGCCGGGGACAGGGGTGGTGAAAAACTGTTTTTT,CSAGDRGGEKLFF
.,TRBV7-9,TRBJ2-3,.,TGTGCCAGCAGGGAGGCAGGCGGGGCAACGCAGTATTTT,CASREAGGATQYF
.,TRBV6-2/TRBV6-3,TRBJ1-5,.,TGTGCCAGCAGTGATCGCGGTGGTCAGCCCCAGCATTTT,CASSDRGGQPQHF
.,TRBV13,TRBJ2-7,.,TGTGCCAGCAGCTTAGCCGGGGGGCTTAGAAACGAGCAGTACTTC,CASSLAGGLRNEQYF
TRBD2,TRBV9,TRBJ2-7,.,TGTGCCAGCAGCCCGATTCTAGCGGGAGGACTACCCTACGAGCAGTACTTC,CASSPILAGGLPYEQYF
.,TRBV6-2/TRBV6-3,TRBJ1-5,.,TGTGCCAGCAGTTTTACAGGGAAATGGCATCAGCCCCAGCATTTT,CASSFTGKWHQPQHF
.,TRBV19,TRBJ2-5,.,TGTGCCAGTAGGCGGACGGGAGTGGTTGAGACCCAGTACTTC,CASRRTGVVETQYF
.,TRBV28,TRBJ1-5,.,TGTGCCAGCAGTGCGCCGTTCCAGGCGAGCAATCAGCCCCAGCATTTT,CASSAPFQASNQPQHF
TRBD1,TRBV4-2,TRBJ1-2,.,TGTGCCAGCAGCCAAGAAGACAGGGGGCGGGGCTACACCTTC,CASSQEDRGRGYTF
TRBD2,TRBV7-2,TRBJ2-5,.,TGTGCCAGCAGCTTTGGCCTAGCGGGTTTCCAAGAGACCCAGTACTTC,CASSFGLAGFQETQYF
TRBD2,TRBV7-3,TRBJ2-1,.,TGTGCCAGCACCCAGAGCCGCGGGAGGGCCAGCAATGAGCAGTTCTTC,CASTQSRGRASNEQFF
TRBD2,TRBV4-2,TRBJ2-3,.,TGTGCCAGCAGCCTTTCTAGCGGGAGCTCTGGAGATACGCAGTATTTT,CASSLSSGSSGDTQYF